Listed here is a single TCR beta chain. The antigen is undetermined. In the PCR, 60 Vbeta and 13 Jbeta primers were used. The protocol was immunoSEQ multiplex PCR, while the TCRdb copy is restricted to in-frame clones and leaves out a portion. The table has about 140,000 clones, about 80% seen once. Germline loops: CDR1 SGHRS, CDR2 YFSETQ. Trimming removed 4 bases at V and 2 bases at J, with 14 bases between. This CDR3 contains 15 residues. This entry belongs to a study of cytomegalovirus exposure and HLA in healthy donors. Whole-study context: An earlier analysis found 117 million unique TCR beta sequences from around 180 million T cells.

Overall study results and limits: Researchers left out some V segments, among them TRBV6-2 and TRBV6-3, as indistinguishable. Presence/absence analyses took donor sequencing depth as roughly uniform.

The chain combines TRBV5-1 with TRBJ2-3; a possible D gene is TRBD1 (6 bases). The sequenced sample was PBMCs. The TCR was taken from a man aged 35-49 years in good health and CMV-seronegative. CDR3 residues: CASSESGHPTDTQYF. The CDR3 nucleotides read TGCGCCAGCAGCGAATCGGGACACCCCACAGATACGCAGTATTTT.